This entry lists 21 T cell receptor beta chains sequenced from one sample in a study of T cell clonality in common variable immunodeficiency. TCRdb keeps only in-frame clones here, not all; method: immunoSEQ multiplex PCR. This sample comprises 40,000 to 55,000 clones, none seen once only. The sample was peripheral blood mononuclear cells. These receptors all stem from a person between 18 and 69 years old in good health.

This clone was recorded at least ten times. CDR3 bases read: TGTGCCAGCAGCTTAGAGGACAAAGGACACAATGAG. As protein: CASSLEDKGHNE. The whole CDR3 reads CASSLEDKGHNEQFF. V usage is TRBV5-4 and J usage is TRBJ2-1, with D tentatively TRBD1 (5 bases). Read sequence stops 3 residues before the CDR3 end, and the germline J gene provides the missing end. In germline, CDR1 is SGHNT, CDR2 YYREEE (reference sequence). This CDR3 comprises 15 residues. Trimming shortened V by 2 bases and J by 5 bases, and 14 bases separated the two germline ends. Filled out from reference TRBV5-4 and TRBJ2-1, the complete variable domain reads ETGVTQSPTHLIKTRGQQVTLRCSSQSGHNTVSWYQQALGQGPQFIFQYYREEENGRGNFPPRFSGLQFPNYSSELNVNALELDDSALYLCASSLEDKGHNEQFFGPGTRLTVL.

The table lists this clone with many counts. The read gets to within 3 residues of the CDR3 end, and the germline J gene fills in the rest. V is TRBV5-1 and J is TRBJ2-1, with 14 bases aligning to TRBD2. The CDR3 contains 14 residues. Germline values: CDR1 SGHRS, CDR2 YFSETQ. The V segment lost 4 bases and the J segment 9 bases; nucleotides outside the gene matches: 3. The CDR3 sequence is CASSPGLAGGEQFF. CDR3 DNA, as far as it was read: TGCGCCAGCAGCCCAGGACTAGCGGGGGGTGAG.

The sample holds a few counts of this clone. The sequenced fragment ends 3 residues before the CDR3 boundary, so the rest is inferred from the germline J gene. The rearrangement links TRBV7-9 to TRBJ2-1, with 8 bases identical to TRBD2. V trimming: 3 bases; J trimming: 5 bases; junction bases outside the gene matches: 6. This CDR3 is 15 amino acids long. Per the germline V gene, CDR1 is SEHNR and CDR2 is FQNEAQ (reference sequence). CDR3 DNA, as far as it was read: TGTGCCAGCAGCTTTGGACTAGCCTACAACAATGAG. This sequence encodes CASSFGLAYNNE. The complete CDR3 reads CASSFGLAYNNEQFF.

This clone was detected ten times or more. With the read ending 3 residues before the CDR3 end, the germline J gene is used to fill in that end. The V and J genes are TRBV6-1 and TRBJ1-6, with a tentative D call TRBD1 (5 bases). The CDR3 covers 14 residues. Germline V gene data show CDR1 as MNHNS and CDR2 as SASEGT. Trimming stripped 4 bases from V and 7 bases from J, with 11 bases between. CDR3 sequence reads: CASSGGVENSPLHF. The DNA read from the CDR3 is TGTGCCAGCAGTGGAGGGGTGGAGAATTCACCC.

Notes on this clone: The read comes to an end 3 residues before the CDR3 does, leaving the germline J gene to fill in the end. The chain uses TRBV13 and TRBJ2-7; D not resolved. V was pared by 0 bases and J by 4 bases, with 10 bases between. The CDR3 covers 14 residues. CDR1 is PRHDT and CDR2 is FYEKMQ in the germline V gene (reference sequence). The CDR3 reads CASSLGKSRYEQYF. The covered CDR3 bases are TGTGCCAGCAGCTTAGGGAAATCGCGGTACGAG.

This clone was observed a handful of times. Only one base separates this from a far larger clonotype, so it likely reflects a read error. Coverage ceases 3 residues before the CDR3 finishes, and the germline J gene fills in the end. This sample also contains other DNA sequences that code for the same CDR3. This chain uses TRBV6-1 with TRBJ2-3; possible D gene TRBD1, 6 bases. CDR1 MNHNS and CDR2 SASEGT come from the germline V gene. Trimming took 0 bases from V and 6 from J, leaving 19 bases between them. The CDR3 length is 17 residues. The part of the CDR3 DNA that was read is TGTGCCAGCAGTGAAGCGATCGGGCAGGGGTCCACGGATACG. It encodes CASSEAIGQGSTDT. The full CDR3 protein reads CASSEAIGQGSTDTQYF.

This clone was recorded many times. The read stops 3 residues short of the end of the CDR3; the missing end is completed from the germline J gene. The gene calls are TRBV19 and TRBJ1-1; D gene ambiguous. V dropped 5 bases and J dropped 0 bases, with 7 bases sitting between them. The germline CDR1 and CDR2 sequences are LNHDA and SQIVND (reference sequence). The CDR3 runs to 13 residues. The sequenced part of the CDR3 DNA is TGTGCCAGTAGTCAAGGGCTGAACACTGAA. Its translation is CASSQGLNTE. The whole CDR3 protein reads CASSQGLNTEAFF.

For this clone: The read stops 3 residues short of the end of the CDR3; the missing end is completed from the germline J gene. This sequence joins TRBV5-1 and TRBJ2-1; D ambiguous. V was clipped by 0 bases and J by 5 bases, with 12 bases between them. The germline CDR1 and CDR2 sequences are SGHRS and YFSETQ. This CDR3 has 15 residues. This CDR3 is CASSLVRGNDNEQFF. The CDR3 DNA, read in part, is TGCGCCAGCAGCTTGGTCAGAGGTAACGACAATGAG.

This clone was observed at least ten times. The CDR3: CASSLSRVDNEQFF. The part of the CDR3 DNA that was read is TGCGCCAGCAGCTTGAGCAGGGTGGATAATGAG. The chain is built from TRBV5-1 and TRBJ2-1, with D tentatively TRBD1 (5 bases). The read finishes 3 residues shy of the CDR3 end, and the germline J gene is used to complete it. This CDR3 is 14 amino acids long. Trimming removed 1 base from V and 7 bases from J, with 12 bases in between. Germline V CDR1 and CDR2: SGHRS, YFSETQ.

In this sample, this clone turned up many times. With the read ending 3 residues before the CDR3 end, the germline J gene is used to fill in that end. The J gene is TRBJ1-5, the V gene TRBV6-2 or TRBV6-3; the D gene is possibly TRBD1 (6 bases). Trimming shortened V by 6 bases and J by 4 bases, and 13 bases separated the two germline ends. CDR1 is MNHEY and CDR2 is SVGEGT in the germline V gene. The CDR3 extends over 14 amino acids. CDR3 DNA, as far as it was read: TGTGCCAGCAGCCCTAATAGGGGGAATCAGCCC. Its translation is CASSPNRGNQP. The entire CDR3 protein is CASSPNRGNQPQHF.

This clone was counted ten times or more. The part of the CDR3 DNA that was read is TGTGCCAGCAGTGAGAGGGGCGAAAAA. Amino acid sequence: CASSERGEK. The full CDR3 is CASSERGEKLFF. The chain recombines TRBV2 with TRBJ1-4; tentatively, D is TRBD1 (5 bases). Read coverage stops 3 residues before the CDR3 terminus; the germline J gene supplies the remainder. The V gene's germline CDR1 is SNHLY and CDR2 FYNNEI. The V end lost 3 bases, the J end lost 8 bases, and 7 bases lay between the germline ends. This CDR3 comprises 12 residues.

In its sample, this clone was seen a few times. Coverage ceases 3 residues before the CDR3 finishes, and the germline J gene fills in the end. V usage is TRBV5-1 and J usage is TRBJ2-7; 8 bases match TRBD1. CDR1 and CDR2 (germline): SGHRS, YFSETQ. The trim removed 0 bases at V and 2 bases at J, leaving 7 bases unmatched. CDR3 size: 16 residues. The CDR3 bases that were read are TGCGCCAGCAGCTTGGCCGGACAGGGTGCAGCCTACGAG. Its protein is CASSLAGQGAAYE. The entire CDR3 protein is CASSLAGQGAAYEQYF.

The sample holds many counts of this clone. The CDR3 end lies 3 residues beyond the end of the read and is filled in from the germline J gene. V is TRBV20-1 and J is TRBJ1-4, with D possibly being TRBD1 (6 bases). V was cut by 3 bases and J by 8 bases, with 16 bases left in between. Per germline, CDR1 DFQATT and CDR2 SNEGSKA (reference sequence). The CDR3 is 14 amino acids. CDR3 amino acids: CSARSRTAGEKLFF. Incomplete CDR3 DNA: TGCAGTGCTAGGAGCAGGACAGCTGGAGAAAAA.

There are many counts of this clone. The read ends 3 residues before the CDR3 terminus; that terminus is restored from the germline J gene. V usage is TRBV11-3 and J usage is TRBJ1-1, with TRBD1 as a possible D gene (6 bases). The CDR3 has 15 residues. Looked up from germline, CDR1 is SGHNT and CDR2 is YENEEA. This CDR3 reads CASSRRLGTSPEAFF. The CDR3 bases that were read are TGTGCCAGCAGCCGAAGGCTTGGGACATCCCCAGAA.

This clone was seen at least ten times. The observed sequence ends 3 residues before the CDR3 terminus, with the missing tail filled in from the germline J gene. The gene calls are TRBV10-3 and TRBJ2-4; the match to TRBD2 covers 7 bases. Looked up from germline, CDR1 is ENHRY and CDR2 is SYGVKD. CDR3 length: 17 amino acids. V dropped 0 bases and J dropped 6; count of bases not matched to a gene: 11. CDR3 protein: CAISESVIVGGVNIQYF. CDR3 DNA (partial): TGTGCCATCAGTGAGTCGGTAATCGTGGGAGGGGTAAACATT.

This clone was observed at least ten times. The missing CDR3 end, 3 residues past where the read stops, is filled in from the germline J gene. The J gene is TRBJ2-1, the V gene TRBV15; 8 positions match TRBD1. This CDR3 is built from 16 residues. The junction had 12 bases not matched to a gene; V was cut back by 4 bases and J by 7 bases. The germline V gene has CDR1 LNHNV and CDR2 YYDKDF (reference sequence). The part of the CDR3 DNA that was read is TGTGCCACCAGCACTCCGGGACAGGATTTTAGTAATGAG. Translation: CATSTPGQDFSNE. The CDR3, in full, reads CATSTPGQDFSNEQFF.

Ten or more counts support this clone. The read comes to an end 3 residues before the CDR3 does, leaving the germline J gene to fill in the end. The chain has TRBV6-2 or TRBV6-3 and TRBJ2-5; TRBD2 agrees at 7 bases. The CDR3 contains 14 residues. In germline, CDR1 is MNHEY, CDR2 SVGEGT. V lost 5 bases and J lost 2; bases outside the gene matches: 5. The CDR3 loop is CASSPGLLQETQYF. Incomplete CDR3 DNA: TGTGCCAGCAGTCCGGGACTATTACAAGAGACC.

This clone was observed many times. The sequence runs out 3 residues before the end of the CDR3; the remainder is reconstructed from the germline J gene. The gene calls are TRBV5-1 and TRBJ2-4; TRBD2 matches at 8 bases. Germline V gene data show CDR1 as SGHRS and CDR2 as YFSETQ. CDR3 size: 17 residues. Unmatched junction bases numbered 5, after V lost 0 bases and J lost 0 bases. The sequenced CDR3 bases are TGCGCCAGCAGCTTGGCCGCGGGACTAGTAGCCAAAAACATT. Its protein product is CASSLAAGLVAKNI. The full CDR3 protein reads CASSLAAGLVAKNIQYF.

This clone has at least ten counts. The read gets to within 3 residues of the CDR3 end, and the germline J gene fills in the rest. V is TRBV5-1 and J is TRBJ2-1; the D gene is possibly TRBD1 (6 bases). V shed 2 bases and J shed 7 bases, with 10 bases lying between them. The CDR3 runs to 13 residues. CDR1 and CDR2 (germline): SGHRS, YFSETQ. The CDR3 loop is CASSLQGQNEQFF. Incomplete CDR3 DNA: TGCGCCAGCAGCTTACAGGGTCAGAATGAG.

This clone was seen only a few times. The CDR3 here is CASSEMSGTGNTIYF. CDR3 DNA (partial): TGTGCCAGCAGTGAAATGTCAGGGACTGGAAACACC. V gene TRBV2 combines with J gene TRBJ1-3; a possible D gene is TRBD1 (5 bases). The CDR3 end lies 3 residues beyond the end of the read and is filled in from the germline J gene. CDR3 size: 15 residues. V was shortened by 2 bases and J by 2 bases, with 10 bases between the two germline ends. CDR1 and CDR2 from the germline V gene are SNHLY and FYNNEI.

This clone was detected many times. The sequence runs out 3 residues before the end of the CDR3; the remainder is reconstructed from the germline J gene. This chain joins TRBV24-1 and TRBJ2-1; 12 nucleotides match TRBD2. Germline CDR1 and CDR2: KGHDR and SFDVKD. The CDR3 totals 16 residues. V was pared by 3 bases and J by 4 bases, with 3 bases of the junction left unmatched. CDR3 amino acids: CATSDRTSGIYNEQFF. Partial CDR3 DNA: TGTGCCACCAGTGATAGGACTAGCGGGATTTACAATGAG.